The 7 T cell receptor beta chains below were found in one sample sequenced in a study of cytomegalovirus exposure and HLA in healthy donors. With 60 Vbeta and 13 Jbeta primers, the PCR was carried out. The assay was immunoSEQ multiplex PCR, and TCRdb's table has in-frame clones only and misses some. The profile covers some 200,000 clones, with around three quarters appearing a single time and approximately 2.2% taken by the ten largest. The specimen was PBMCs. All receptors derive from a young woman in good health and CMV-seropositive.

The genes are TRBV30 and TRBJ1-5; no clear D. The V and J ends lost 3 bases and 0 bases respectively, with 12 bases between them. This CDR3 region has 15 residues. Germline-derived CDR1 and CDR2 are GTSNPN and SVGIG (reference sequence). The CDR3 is CAWSGGTYSNQPQHF. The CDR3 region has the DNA TGTGCCTGGAGCGGAGGTACGTATAGCAATCAGCCCCAGCATTTT.

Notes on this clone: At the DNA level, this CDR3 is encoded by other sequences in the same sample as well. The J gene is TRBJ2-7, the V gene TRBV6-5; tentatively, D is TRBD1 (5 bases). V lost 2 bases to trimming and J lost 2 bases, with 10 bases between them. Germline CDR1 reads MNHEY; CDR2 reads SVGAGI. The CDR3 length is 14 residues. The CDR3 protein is CASSYGQGAYEQYF. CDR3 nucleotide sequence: TGTGCCAGCAGTTACGGTCAGGGCGCCTACGAGCAGTACTTC.

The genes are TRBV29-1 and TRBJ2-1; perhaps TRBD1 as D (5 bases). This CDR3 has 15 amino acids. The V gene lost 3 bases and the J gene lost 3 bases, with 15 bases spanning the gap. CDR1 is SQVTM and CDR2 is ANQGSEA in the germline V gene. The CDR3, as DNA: TGCAGCGTTGATGGGGCCTGGCGCTTCTACAATGAGCAGTTCTTC. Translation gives CSVDGAWRFYNEQFF.

CDR3 DNA sequence: TGTGCCTGGAGTGCTAAGGACAGGGCTACCGGCTACACCTTC. Translating it yields CAWSAKDRATGYTF. The gene calls are TRBV30 and TRBJ1-2; TRBD1 agrees at 8 bases. The CDR3 is 14 residues long. Germline values: CDR1 GTSNPN, CDR2 SVGIG (reference sequence). Losses at the gene ends were 1 base for V and 8 bases for J; bases not matched to a gene: 9.

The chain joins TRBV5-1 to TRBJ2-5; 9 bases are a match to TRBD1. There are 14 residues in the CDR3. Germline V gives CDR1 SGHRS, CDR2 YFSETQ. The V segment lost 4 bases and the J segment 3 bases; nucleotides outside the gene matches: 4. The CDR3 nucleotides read TGCGCCAGCAGCCCCAGGACAGGGGAAGAGACCCAGTACTTC. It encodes CASSPRTGEETQYF.

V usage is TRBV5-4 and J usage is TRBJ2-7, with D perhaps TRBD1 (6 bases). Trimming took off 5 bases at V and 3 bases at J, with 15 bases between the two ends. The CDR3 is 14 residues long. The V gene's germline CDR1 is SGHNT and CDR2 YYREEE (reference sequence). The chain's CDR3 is CASREQGVGYEQYF. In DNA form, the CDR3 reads TGTGCCAGCAGGGAACAGGGAGTTGGCTACGAGCAGTACTTC.

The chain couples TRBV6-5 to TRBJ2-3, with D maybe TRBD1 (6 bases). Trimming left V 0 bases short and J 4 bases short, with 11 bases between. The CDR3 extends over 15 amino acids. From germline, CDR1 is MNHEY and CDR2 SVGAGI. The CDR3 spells CASSYSIQGADTQYF. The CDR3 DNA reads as TGTGCCAGCAGTTACTCTATACAGGGCGCAGATACGCAGTATTTT.